These T cell receptor beta chains were read from a single sample in a study of T cell responses to AZD1222 COVID-19 vaccine. Using immunoSEQ multiplex PCR, the repertoire was profiled, and TCRdb retains in-frame clones only, with some absent. In the table there are roughly 120,000 clones, roughly 90% of which are singletons. Sequences were derived from peripheral blood, sampled 28 days after the second AZD1222 dose. These receptors came from an adult who received the AZD1222 COVID-19 vaccine. CDR3s include the opening cysteine and the closing phenylalanine or tryptophan. D genes are given only for firm matches. Size tells how often a clone was seen (once, few, many) or the class of an expanded clone, and some rows leave it out.

J gene: TRBJ1-5; D gene: TRBD1; V gene: TRBV15; clone size: NA; CDR3 protein: CATSRAGTGGYQPQHF; CDR3 DNA: TGTGCCACCAGCAGGGCCGGGACAGGGGGCTATCAGCCCCAGCATTTT
J gene: TRBJ2-7; D gene: TRBD2; V gene: TRBV28; clone size: NA; CDR3 protein: CASRASGYEQYF; CDR3 DNA: TGTGCCAGCAGGGCTAGCGGATACGAGCAGTACTTC
J gene: TRBJ2-5; D gene: NA; V gene: TRBV4-1; clone size: NA; CDR3 protein: CASSTRETQYF; CDR3 DNA: TGCGCCAGCAGCACCCGAGAGACCCAGTACTTC
J gene: TRBJ1-6; D gene: TRBD1; V gene: TRBV3-1/TRBV3-2; clone size: NA; CDR3 protein: CASSQRGQGDISPLHF; CDR3 DNA: TGTGCCAGCAGCCAACGGGGACAGGGAGATATTTCACCCCTCCACTTT
J gene: TRBJ1-2; D gene: TRBD1; V gene: TRBV7-2; clone size: NA; CDR3 protein: CASSPGQTNYGYTF; CDR3 DNA: TGTGCCAGCAGCCCGGGACAGACCAACTATGGCTACACCTTC
J gene: TRBJ2-1; D gene: TRBD2; V gene: TRBV6-4; clone size: NA; CDR3 protein: CASSVLSGVSYNEQFF; CDR3 DNA: TGTGCCAGCAGTGTCCTTAGCGGGGTCTCCTACAATGAGCAGTTCTTC
J gene: TRBJ1-4; D gene: NA; V gene: TRBV10-3; clone size: NA; CDR3 protein: CAISDVRGANEKLFF; CDR3 DNA: TGTGCCATCAGTGACGTTAGAGGGGCTAATGAAAAACTGTTTTTT
J gene: TRBJ1-2; D gene: TRBD1; V gene: TRBV10-2; clone size: NA; CDR3 protein: CASSDRYYGYTF; CDR3 DNA: TGCGCCAGCTCGGACAGGTACTATGGCTACACCTTC
J gene: TRBJ2-1; D gene: TRBD2; V gene: TRBV27; clone size: NA; CDR3 protein: CASSWWTSGSSYNEQFF; CDR3 DNA: TGTGCCAGCAGTTGGTGGACTAGCGGGAGCTCCTACAATGAGCAGTTCTTC
J gene: TRBJ1-2; D gene: TRBD1; V gene: TRBV19; clone size: NA; CDR3 protein: CASSTQQGIGYTF; CDR3 DNA: TGTGCCAGTAGTACCCAACAGGGGATTGGCTACACCTTC
J gene: TRBJ1-5; D gene: TRBD1; V gene: TRBV6-6; clone size: few; CDR3 protein: CASSRDSSNQPQHF; CDR3 DNA: TGTGCCAGCAGTCGGGACAGTAGCAATCAGCCCCAGCATTTT
J gene: TRBJ1-2; D gene: TRBD1; V gene: TRBV19; clone size: NA; CDR3 protein: CASAFAPTGYYGYTF; CDR3 DNA: TGTGCCAGTGCTTTCGCACCGACAGGGTACTATGGCTACACCTTC
J gene: TRBJ2-2; D gene: TRBD1; V gene: TRBV20-1; clone size: NA; CDR3 protein: CSASQRGGQYTGELFF; CDR3 DNA: TGCAGTGCTAGTCAACGAGGGGGACAGTACACCGGGGAGCTGTTTTTT
J gene: TRBJ1-5; D gene: NA; V gene: TRBV12-3/TRBV12-4; clone size: NA; CDR3 protein: CASSFEKNQPQHF; CDR3 DNA: TGTGCCAGCAGTTTTGAGAAGAATCAGCCCCAGCATTTT
J gene: TRBJ2-2; D gene: NA; V gene: TRBV24-1; clone size: NA; CDR3 protein: CATSDPPGELFF; CDR3 DNA: TGTGCCACCAGTGACCCCCCCGGGGAGCTGTTTTTT
J gene: TRBJ2-5; D gene: NA; V gene: TRBV25-1; clone size: NA; CDR3 protein: CASSESRGQQETQYF; CDR3 DNA: TGTGCCAGCAGTGAAAGCCGCGGACAGCAAGAGACCCAGTACTTC
J gene: TRBJ2-2; D gene: NA; V gene: TRBV7-6; clone size: NA; CDR3 protein: CASSLEGPRVGGELFF; CDR3 DNA: TGTGCCAGCAGCTTAGAGGGACCTAGGGTCGGCGGGGAGCTGTTTTTT
J gene: TRBJ2-1; D gene: TRBD1; V gene: TRBV4-1; clone size: NA; CDR3 protein: CASSQNTGGAEQFF; CDR3 DNA: TGCGCCAGCAGCCAAAATACAGGGGGCGCTGAGCAGTTCTTC
J gene: TRBJ1-1; D gene: NA; V gene: TRBV2; clone size: NA; CDR3 protein: CASSVQRNTEAFF; CDR3 DNA: TGTGCCAGCAGTGTACAACGAAACACTGAAGCTTTCTTT
J gene: TRBJ2-5; D gene: NA; V gene: TRBV3-1/TRBV3-2; clone size: NA; CDR3 protein: CASTEGGGRETQYF; CDR3 DNA: TGTGCCAGCACCGAGGGGGGCGGGCGAGAGACCCAGTACTTC
J gene: TRBJ1-1; D gene: TRBD1; V gene: TRBV29-1; clone size: NA; CDR3 protein: CSVEAQGMNTEAFF; CDR3 DNA: TGCAGCGTTGAGGCACAGGGGATGAACACTGAAGCTTTCTTT
J gene: TRBJ1-5; D gene: NA; V gene: TRBV19; clone size: NA; CDR3 protein: CASSIRGFLDQPQHF; CDR3 DNA: TGTGCCAGTAGTATACGAGGGTTCTTGGATCAGCCCCAGCATTTT
J gene: TRBJ1-1; D gene: NA; V gene: TRBV29-1; clone size: NA; CDR3 protein: CSVPKQGRAEAFF; CDR3 DNA: TGCAGCGTGCCAAAGCAGGGCCGGGCTGAAGCTTTCTTT
J gene: TRBJ1-5; D gene: TRBD1; V gene: TRBV7-9; clone size: NA; CDR3 protein: CASSPTGGRSNQPQHF; CDR3 DNA: TGTGCCAGCAGCCCGACAGGGGGCAGGAGCAATCAGCCCCAGCATTTT
J gene: TRBJ2-5; D gene: TRBD2; V gene: TRBV15; clone size: NA; CDR3 protein: CATSRGTSGRAEVKTQYF; CDR3 DNA: TGTGCCACCAGCAGAGGGACTAGCGGGAGGGCAGAGGTAAAGACCCAGTACTTC
J gene: TRBJ1-4; D gene: TRBD1; V gene: TRBV29-1; clone size: NA; CDR3 protein: CSVGQGGGYNEKLFF; CDR3 DNA: TGCAGCGTGGGACAGGGGGGCGGGTATAATGAAAAACTGTTTTTT
J gene: TRBJ1-3; D gene: TRBD1; V gene: TRBV18; clone size: NA; CDR3 protein: CASSLPGTGTGNTIYF; CDR3 DNA: TGTGCCAGCTCACTGCCCGGGACAGGGACTGGAAACACCATATATTTT
J gene: TRBJ2-7; D gene: TRBD1; V gene: TRBV19; clone size: NA; CDR3 protein: CASSIETGLGEQYF; CDR3 DNA: TGTGCCAGTAGTATAGAGACAGGGCTGGGTGAGCAGTACTTC
J gene: TRBJ1-4; D gene: NA; V gene: TRBV7-9; clone size: NA; CDR3 protein: CASSLVMGESEKLFF; CDR3 DNA: TGTGCCAGCAGCTTAGTTATGGGGGAGAGTGAAAAACTGTTTTTT
J gene: TRBJ1-5; D gene: TRBD1; V gene: TRBV28; clone size: NA; CDR3 protein: CASSHDREGQPQHF; CDR3 DNA: TGTGCCAGCAGTCACGACAGGGAAGGGCAGCCCCAGCATTTT
J gene: TRBJ1-1; D gene: NA; V gene: TRBV7-6; clone size: NA; CDR3 protein: CASSLGQQNTEAFF; CDR3 DNA: TGTGCCAGCAGCCTAGGGCAGCAGAACACTGAAGCTTTCTTT
J gene: TRBJ1-1; D gene: NA; V gene: TRBV3-1/TRBV3-2; clone size: NA; CDR3 protein: CASSQLVTNTEAFF; CDR3 DNA: TGTGCCAGCAGCCAACTGGTAACGAACACTGAAGCTTTCTTT
J gene: TRBJ1-4; D gene: NA; V gene: TRBV2; clone size: NA; CDR3 protein: CASSGGIEKLFF; CDR3 DNA: TGTGCCAGCAGTGGCGGAATTGAAAAACTGTTTTTT
J gene: TRBJ2-7; D gene: TRBD2; V gene: TRBV25-1; clone size: once; CDR3 protein: CASSEWLAGTYEQYF; CDR3 DNA: TGTGCCAGCAGTGAATGGCTAGCGGGAACCTACGAGCAGTACTTC
J gene: TRBJ2-7; D gene: NA; V gene: TRBV20-1; clone size: NA; CDR3 protein: CSARVLYEQYF; CDR3 DNA: TGCAGTGCTAGAGTTCTGTACGAGCAGTACTTC
J gene: TRBJ2-1; D gene: NA; V gene: TRBV5-1; clone size: NA; CDR3 protein: CASSLPLGGGPIDEQFF; CDR3 DNA: TGCGCCAGCAGCCTCCCCCTGGGGGGGGGCCCCATCGATGAGCAGTTCTTC
J gene: TRBJ1-6; D gene: NA; V gene: TRBV7-9; clone size: NA; CDR3 protein: CASSTRQDSPLHF; CDR3 DNA: TGTGCCAGCAGCACCCGACAGGATTCACCCCTCCACTTT
J gene: TRBJ2-7; D gene: NA; V gene: TRBV7-9; clone size: NA; CDR3 protein: CASSLSTASYEQYF; CDR3 DNA: TGTGCCAGCAGCCTTTCGACAGCCTCCTACGAGCAGTACTTC
J gene: TRBJ1-2; D gene: TRBD1; V gene: TRBV19; clone size: few; CDR3 protein: CASSPNGQGIGYGYTF; CDR3 DNA: TGTGCCAGTAGTCCCAACGGACAGGGTATAGGCTATGGCTACACCTTC
J gene: TRBJ2-1; D gene: NA; V gene: TRBV5-1; clone size: NA; CDR3 protein: CASSVGSRDNEQFF; CDR3 DNA: TGCGCCAGCAGCGTCGGGAGCAGAGACAATGAGCAGTTCTTC
J gene: TRBJ2-2; D gene: NA; V gene: TRBV29-1; clone size: NA; CDR3 protein: CSVSMDTGELFF; CDR3 DNA: TGCAGCGTTTCGATGGACACCGGGGAGCTGTTTTTT
J gene: TRBJ1-5; D gene: TRBD1; V gene: TRBV4-1; clone size: NA; CDR3 protein: CASSPRYGVPETGRFMGQPQHF; CDR3 DNA: TGCGCCAGCAGCCCCAGATACGGGGTACCGGAGACAGGGAGGTTTATGGGTCAGCCCCAGCATTTT
J gene: TRBJ1-2; D gene: NA; V gene: TRBV28; clone size: NA; CDR3 protein: CASSLGQGSRYTF; CDR3 DNA: TGTGCCAGCAGTTTAGGGCAGGGTTCTCGCTACACCTTC
J gene: TRBJ1-1; D gene: NA; V gene: TRBV11-1; clone size: NA; CDR3 protein: CASSPYRVNTEAFF; CDR3 DNA: TGTGCCAGCAGCCCCTACAGGGTGAACACTGAAGCTTTCTTT
J gene: TRBJ2-1; D gene: TRBD1; V gene: TRBV24-1; clone size: once; CDR3 protein: CATSDSQRDRVINEQFF; CDR3 DNA: TGTGCCACCAGTGATTCCCAACGGGACAGGGTGATTAATGAGCAGTTCTTC
J gene: TRBJ2-2; D gene: NA; V gene: TRBV15; clone size: NA; CDR3 protein: CATSRDTTGELFF; CDR3 DNA: TGTGCCACCAGCAGAGATACCACCGGGGAGCTGTTTTTT
J gene: TRBJ1-1; D gene: NA; V gene: TRBV18; clone size: NA; CDR3 protein: CASSLRGAQDTEAFF; CDR3 DNA: TGTGCCAGCTCACTAAGGGGGGCGCAGGACACTGAAGCTTTCTTT
J gene: TRBJ1-2; D gene: NA; V gene: TRBV3-1/TRBV3-2; clone size: NA; CDR3 protein: CASSLGQTYGYTF; CDR3 DNA: TGTGCCAGCAGCCTAGGACAGACCTATGGCTACACCTTC
J gene: TRBJ1-2; D gene: NA; V gene: TRBV18; clone size: once; CDR3 protein: CASSPSGQLLDGYTF; CDR3 DNA: TGTGCCAGCTCACCATCTGGCCAGTTGCTCGATGGCTACACCTTC
J gene: TRBJ1-2; D gene: NA; V gene: TRBV2; clone size: NA; CDR3 protein: CASSLDGGYGYTF; CDR3 DNA: TGTGCCAGCAGCCTGGACGGAGGCTATGGCTACACCTTC